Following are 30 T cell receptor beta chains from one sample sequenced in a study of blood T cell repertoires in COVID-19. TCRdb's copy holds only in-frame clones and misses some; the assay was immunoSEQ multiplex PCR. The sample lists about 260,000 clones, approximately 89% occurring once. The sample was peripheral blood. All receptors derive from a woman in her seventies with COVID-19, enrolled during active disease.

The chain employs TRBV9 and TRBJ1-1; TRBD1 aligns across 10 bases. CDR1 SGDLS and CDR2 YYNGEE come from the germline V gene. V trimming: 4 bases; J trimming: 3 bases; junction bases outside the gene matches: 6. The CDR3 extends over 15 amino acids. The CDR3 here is CASSFTGQGDTEAFF. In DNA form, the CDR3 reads TGTGCCAGCAGCTTTACCGGACAGGGGGACACTGAAGCTTTCTTT.

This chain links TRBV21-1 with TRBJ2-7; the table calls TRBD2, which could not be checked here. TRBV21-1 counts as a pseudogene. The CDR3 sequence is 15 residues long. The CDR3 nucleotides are TGTGCCAGCAGCAAAGATCCTAGCGGGAGTTACGAGCAGTACTTC. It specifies CASSKDPSGSYEQYF.

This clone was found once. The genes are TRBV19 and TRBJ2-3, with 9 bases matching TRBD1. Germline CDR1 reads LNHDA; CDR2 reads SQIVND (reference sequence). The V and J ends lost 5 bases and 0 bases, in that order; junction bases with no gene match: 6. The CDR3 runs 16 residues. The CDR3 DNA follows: TGTGCCAGTAGTGAAAAGGGACAGGGAAGCACAGATACGCAGTATTTT. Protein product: CASSEKGQGSTDTQYF.

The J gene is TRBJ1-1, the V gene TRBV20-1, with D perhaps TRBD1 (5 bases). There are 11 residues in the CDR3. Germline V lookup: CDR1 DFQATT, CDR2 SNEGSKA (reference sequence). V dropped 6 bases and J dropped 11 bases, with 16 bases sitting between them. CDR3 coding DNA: TGCAGTGCCACCAGGGCGCGGCAGGCTTTCTTT. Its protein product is CSATRARQAFF.

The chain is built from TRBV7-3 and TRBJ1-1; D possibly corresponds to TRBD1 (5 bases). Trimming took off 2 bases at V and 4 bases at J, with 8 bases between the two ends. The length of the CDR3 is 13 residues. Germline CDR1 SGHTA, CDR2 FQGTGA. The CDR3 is CASSLSGRTEAFF. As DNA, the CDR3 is TGTGCCAGCAGCTTATCAGGGCGCACTGAAGCTTTCTTT.

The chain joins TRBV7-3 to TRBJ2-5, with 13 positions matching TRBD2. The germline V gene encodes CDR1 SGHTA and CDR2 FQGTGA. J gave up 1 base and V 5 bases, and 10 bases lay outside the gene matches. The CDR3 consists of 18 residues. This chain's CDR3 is CASSLGTSGTYTQETQYF. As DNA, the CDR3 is TGTGCCAGCAGCCTAGGGACTAGCGGGACCTACACCCAAGAGACCCAGTACTTC. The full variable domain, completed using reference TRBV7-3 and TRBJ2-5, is GAGVSQTPSNKVTEKGKYVELRCDPISGHTALYWYRQSLGQGPEFLIYFQGTGAADDSGLPNDRFFAVRPEGSVSTLKIQRTERGDSAVYLCASSLGTSGTYTQETQYFGPGTRLLVL.

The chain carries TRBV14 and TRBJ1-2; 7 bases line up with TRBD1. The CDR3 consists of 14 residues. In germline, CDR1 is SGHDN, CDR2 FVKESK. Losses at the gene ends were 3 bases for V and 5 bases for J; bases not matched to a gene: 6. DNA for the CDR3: TGTGCCAGCAGCCAGTCAGACAGGGTGTATGGCTACACCTTC. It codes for CASSQSDRVYGYTF.

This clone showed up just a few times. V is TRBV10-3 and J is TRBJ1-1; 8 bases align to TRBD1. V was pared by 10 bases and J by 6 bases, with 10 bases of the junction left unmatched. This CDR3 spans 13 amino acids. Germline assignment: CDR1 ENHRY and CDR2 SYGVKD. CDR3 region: CATLRAQGAEAFF. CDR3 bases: TGTGCCACCCTCCGAGCACAGGGGGCTGAAGCTTTCTTT.

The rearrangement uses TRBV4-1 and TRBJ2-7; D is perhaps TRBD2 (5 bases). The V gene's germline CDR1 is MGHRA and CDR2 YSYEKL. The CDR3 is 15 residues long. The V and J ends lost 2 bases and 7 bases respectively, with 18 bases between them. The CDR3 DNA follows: TGCGCCAGCAGCCAACGCGGACCCCGTTCGGGGGAGCAGTACTTC. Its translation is CASSQRGPRSGEQYF.

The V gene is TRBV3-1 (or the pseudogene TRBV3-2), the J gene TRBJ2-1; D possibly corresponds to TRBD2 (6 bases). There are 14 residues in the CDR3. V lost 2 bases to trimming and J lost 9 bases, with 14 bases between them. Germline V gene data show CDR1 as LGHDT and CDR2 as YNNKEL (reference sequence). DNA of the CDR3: TGTGCCAGCAGCCAAACGACTAGTTCGTCTGAGCAGTTCTTC. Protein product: CASSQTTSSSEQFF.

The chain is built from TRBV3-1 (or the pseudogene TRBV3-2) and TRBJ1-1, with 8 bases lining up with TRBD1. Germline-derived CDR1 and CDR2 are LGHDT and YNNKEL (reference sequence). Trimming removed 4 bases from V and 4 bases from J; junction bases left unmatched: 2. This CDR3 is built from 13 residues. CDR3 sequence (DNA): TGTGCCAGCAGCCTAACAGGGGGCACTGAAGCTTTCTTT. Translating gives CASSLTGGTEAFF.

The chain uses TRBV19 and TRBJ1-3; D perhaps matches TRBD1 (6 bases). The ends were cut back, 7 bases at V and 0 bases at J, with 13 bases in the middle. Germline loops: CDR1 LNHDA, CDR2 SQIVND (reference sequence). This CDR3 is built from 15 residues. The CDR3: CASMRGTGSGNTIYF. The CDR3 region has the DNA TGTGCCAGTATGAGGGGGACGGGCTCTGGAAACACCATATATTTT.

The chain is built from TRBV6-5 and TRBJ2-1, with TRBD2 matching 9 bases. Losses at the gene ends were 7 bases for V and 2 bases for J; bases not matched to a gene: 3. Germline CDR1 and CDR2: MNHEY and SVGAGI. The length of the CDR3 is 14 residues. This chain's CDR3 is CASKAGGAYNEQFF. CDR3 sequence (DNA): TGTGCCAGCAAGGCGGGAGGGGCCTACAATGAGCAGTTCTTC.

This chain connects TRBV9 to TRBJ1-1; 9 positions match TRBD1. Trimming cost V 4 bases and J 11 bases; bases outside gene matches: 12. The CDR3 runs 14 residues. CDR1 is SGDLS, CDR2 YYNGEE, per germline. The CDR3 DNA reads TGTGCCAGCAGCCCAAGTCCCGGGACAGGGACGGCTTTCTTT. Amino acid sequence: CASSPSPGTGTAFF.

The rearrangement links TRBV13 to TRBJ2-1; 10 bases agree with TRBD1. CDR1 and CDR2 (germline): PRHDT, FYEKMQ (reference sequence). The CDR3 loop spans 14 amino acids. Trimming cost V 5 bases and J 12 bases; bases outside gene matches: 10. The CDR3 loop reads CASSAGQGVYPQFF. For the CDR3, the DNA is TGTGCCAGCAGCGCCGGACAGGGGGTATATCCGCAGTTCTTC.

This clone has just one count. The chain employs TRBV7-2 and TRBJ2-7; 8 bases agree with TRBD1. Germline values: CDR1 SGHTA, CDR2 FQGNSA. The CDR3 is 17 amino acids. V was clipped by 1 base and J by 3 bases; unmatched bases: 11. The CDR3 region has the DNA TGTGCCAGCAGCTTAGTGCAGGGGGCCTGGGCCTACTACGAGCAGTACTTC. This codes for CASSLVQGAWAYYEQYF.

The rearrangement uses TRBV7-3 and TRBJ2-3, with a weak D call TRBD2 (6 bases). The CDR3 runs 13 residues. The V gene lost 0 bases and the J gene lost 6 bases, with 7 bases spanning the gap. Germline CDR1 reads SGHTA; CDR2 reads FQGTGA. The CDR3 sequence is CASSLTLADTQYF. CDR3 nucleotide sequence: TGTGCCAGCAGCTTAACTCTAGCGGATACGCAGTATTTT.

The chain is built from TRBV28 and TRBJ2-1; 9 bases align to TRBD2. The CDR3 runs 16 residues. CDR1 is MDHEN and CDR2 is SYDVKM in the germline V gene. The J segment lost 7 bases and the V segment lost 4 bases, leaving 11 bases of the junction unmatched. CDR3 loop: CASSSERLAAGNEQFF. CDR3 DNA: TGTGCCAGCAGTTCGGAGCGACTAGCGGCGGGGAATGAGCAGTTCTTC.

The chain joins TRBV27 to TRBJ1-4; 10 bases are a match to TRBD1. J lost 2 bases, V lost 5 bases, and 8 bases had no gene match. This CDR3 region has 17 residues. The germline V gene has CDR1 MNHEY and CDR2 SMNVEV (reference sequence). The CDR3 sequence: CASSQPTGGVTNEKLFF. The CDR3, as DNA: TGTGCCAGCAGTCAACCGACAGGGGGCGTCACTAATGAAAAACTGTTTTTT.

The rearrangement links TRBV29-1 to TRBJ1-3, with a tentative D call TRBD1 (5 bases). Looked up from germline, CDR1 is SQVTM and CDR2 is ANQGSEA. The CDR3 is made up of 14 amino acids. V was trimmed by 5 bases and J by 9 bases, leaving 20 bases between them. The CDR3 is CSVQVGGARGTIYF. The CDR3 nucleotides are TGCAGCGTTCAGGTTGGCGGGGCAAGAGGCACCATATATTTT.

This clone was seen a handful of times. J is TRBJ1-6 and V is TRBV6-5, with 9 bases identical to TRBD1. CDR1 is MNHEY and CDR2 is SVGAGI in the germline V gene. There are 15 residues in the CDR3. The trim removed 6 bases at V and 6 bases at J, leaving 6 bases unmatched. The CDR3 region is CASSRGQGSNSPLHF. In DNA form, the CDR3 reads TGTGCCAGCAGCCGTGGACAGGGGAGTAATTCACCCCTCCACTTT.

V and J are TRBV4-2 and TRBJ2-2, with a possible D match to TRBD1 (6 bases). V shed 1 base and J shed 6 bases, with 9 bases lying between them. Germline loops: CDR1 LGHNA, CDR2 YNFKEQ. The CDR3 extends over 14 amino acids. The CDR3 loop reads CASSQGKGAGELFF. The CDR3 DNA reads TGTGCCAGCAGCCAAGGCAAGGGGGCCGGGGAGCTGTTTTTT.

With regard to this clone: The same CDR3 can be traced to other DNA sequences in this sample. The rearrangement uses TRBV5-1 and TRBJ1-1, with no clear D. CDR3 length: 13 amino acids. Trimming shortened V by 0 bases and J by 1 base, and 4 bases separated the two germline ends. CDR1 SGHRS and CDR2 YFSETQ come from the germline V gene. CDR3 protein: CASSLAGNTEAFF. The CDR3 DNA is TGCGCCAGCAGCTTGGCCGGGAACACTGAAGCTTTCTTT. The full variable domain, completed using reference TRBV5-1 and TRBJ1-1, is KAGVTQTPRYLIKTRGQQVTLSCSPISGHRSVSWYQQTPGQGLQFLFEYFSETQRNKGNFPGRFSGRQFSNSRSEMNVSTLELGDSALYLCASSLAGNTEAFFGQGTRLTVV.

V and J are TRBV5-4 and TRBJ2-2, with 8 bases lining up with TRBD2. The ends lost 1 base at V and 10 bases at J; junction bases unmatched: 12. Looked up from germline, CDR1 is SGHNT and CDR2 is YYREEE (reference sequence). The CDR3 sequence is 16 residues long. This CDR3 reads CASSLSGSGPPKELFF. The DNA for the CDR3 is TGTGCCAGCAGCTTGAGCGGGAGCGGGCCCCCCAAGGAGCTGTTTTTT.

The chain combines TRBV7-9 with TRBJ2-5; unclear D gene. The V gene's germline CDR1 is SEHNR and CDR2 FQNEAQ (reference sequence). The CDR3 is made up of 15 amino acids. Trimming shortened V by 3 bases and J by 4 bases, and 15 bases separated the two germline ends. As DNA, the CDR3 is TGTGCCAGCAGCTTCTCGGTACAGTTGGGAGAGACCCAGTACTTC. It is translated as CASSFSVQLGETQYF. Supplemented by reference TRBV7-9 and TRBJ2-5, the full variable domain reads DTGVSQNPRHKITKRGQNVTFRCDPISEHNRLYWYRQTLGQGPEFLTYFQNEAQLEKSRLLSDRFSAERPKGSFSTLEIQRTEQGDSAMYLCASSFSVQLGETQYFGPGTRLLVL.

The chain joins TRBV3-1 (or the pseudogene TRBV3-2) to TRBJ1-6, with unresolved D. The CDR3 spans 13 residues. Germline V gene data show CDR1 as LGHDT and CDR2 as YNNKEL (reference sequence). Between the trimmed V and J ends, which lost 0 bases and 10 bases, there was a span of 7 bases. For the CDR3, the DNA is TGTGCCAGCAGCCAAGATGGGAGATCACCCCTCCACTTT. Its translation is CASSQDGRSPLHF.

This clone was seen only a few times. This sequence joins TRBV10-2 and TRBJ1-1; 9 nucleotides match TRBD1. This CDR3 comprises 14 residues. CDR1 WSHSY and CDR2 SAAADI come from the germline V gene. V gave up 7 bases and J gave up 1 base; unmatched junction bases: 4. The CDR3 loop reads CASKKQGANTEAFF. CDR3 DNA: TGCGCCAGCAAGAAACAGGGGGCGAACACTGAAGCTTTCTTT.

In nucleotides, the CDR3 is TGTGCCAGCCGACCTACAGGGGGCGGCTATGGCTACACCTTC. Protein product: CASRPTGGGYGYTF. The V call is TRBV27, the J call TRBJ1-2; the match to TRBD1 covers 9 bases. V lost 8 bases and J lost 4; bases outside the gene matches: 8. Per germline, CDR1 MNHEY and CDR2 SMNVEV (reference sequence). There are 14 residues in the CDR3.

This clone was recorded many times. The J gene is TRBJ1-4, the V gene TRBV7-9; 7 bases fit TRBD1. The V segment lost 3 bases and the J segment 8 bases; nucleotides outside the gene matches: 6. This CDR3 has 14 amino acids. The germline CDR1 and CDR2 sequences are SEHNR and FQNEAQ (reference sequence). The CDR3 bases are TGTGCCAGCAGCTTCGGACAGGCGGGGGAAAAACTGTTTTTT. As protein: CASSFGQAGEKLFF.

CDR3 sequence: CASSPPGAGGEKLFF. The CDR3 nucleotides are TGTGCCAGCAGCCCCCCAGGGGCGGGTGGAGAAAAACTGTTTTTT. V and J are TRBV11-3 and TRBJ1-4; D may be TRBD1 (6 bases). V dropped 5 bases and J dropped 8 bases, with 18 bases sitting between them. Germline loops: CDR1 SGHNT, CDR2 YENEEA. The CDR3 extends over 15 amino acids.